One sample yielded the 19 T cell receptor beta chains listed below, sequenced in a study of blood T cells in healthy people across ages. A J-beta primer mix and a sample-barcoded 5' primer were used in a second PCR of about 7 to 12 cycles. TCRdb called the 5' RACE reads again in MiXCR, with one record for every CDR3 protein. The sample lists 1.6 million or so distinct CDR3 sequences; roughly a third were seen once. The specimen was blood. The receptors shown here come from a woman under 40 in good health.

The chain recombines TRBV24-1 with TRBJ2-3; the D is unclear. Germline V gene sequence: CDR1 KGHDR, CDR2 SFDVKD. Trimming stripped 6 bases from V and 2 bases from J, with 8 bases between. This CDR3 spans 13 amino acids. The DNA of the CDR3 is TGTGCCACCAGTCCTTCGTACACAGATACGCAGTATTTT. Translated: CATSPSYTDTQYF.

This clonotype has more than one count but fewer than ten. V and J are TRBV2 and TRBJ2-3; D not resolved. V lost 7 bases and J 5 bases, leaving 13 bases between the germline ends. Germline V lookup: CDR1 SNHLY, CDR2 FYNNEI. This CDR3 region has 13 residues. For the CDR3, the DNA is TGTGCCAGCATGTCTGGCGCCGGAGATACGCAGTATTTT. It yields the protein CASMSGAGDTQYF.

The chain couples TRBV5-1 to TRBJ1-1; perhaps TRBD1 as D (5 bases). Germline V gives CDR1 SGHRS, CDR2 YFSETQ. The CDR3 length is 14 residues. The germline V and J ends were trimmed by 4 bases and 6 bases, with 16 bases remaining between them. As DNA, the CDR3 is TGCGCCAGCAGCCTAGGGGCAGGGATGGCTGAAGCTTTCTTT. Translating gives CASSLGAGMAEAFF.

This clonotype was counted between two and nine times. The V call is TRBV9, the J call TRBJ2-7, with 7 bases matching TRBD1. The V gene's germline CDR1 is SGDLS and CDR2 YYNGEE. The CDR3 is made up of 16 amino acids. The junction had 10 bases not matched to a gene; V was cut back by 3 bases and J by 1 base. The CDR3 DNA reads TGTGCCAGCAGCGAACGAGGGACAGCTACATCCTACGAGCAGTACTTC. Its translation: CASSERGTATSYEQYF.

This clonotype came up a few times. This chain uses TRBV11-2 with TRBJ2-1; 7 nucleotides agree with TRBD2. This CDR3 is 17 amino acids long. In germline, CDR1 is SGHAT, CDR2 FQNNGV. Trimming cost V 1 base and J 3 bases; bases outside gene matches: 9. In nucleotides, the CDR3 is TGTGCCAGCAGCTTAGCAGCGGCGGGGGTTCTCTACAATGAGCAGTTCTTC. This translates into CASSLAAAGVLYNEQFF.

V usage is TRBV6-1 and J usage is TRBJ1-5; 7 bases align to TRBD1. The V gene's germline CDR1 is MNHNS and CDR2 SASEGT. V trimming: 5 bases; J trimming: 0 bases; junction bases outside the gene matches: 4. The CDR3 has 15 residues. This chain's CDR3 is CASSTQGHSNQPQHF. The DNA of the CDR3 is TGTGCCAGCAGTACACAGGGGCATAGCAATCAGCCCCAGCATTTT.

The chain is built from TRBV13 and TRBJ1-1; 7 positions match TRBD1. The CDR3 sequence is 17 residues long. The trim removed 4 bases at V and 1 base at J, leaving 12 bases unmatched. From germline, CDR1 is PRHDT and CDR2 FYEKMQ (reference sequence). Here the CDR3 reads CASSSKRIGTANTEAFF. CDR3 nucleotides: TGTGCCAGCAGCTCCAAGCGGATCGGGACAGCGAACACTGAAGCTTTCTTT.

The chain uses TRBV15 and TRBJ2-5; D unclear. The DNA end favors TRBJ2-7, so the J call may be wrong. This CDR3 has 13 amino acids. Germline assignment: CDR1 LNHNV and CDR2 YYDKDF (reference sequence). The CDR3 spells CATSRDLGGEQYF. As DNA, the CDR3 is TGTGCCACCAGCAGAGATCTGGGTGGCGAGCAGTACTTC.

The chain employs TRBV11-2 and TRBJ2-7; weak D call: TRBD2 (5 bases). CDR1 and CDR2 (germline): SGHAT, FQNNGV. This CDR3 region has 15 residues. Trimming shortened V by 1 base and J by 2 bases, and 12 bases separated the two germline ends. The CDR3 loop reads CASSLGFRAAYEQYF. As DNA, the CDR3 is TGTGCCAGCAGCTTAGGGTTTCGAGCGGCCTACGAGCAGTACTTC.

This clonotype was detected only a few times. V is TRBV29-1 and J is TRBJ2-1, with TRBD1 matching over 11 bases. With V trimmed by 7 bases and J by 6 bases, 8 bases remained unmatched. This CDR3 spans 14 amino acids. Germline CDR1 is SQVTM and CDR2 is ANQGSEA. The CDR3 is CSATGTGGRNEQFF. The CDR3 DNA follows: TGCAGCGCCACCGGGACAGGGGGTCGCAATGAGCAGTTCTTC.

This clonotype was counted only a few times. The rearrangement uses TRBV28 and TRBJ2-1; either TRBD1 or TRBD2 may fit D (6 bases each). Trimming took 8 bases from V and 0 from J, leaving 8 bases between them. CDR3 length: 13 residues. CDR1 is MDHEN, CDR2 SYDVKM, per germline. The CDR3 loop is CASGGHSYNEQFF. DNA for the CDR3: TGTGCCAGCGGGGGGCACTCCTACAATGAGCAGTTCTTC.

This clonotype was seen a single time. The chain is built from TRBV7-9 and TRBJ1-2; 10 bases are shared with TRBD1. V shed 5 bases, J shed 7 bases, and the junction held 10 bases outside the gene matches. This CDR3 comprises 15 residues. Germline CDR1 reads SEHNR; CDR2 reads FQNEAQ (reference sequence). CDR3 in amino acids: CASSKSRQGAGGYTF. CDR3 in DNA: TGTGCCAGCAGCAAATCCAGACAGGGGGCGGGTGGCTACACCTTC.

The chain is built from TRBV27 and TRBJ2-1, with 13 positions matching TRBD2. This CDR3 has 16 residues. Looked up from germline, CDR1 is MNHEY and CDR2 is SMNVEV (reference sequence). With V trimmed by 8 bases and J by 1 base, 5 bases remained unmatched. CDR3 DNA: TGTGCCAGCGGGCCACTAGCGGGAGGGTCCTACAATGAGCAGTTCTTC. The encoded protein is CASGPLAGGSYNEQFF.

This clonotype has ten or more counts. Here the CDR3 DNA reads TGTGCCAGCAGCTTAAGCCTTATGAACACTGAAGCTTTCTTT. It specifies CASSLSLMNTEAFF. V and J are TRBV11-2 and TRBJ1-1; D remains unclear. Germline V CDR1 and CDR2: SGHAT, FQNNGV. V was shortened by 2 bases and J by 0 bases, with 7 bases between the two germline ends. The CDR3 runs to 14 residues. Filled out from reference TRBV11-2 and TRBJ1-1, the complete variable domain reads EAGVAQSPRYKIIEKRQSVAFWCNPISGHATLYWYQQILGQGPKLLIQFQNNGVVDDSQLPKDRFSAERLKGVDSTLKIQPAKLEDSAVYLCASSLSLMNTEAFFGQGTRLTVV.

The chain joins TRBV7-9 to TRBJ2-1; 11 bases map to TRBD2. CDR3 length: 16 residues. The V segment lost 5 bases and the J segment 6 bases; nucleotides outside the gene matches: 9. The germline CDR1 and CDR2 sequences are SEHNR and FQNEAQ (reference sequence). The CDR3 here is CASSRGVGLAANEQFF. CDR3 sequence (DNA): TGTGCCAGCAGCCGGGGGGTGGGACTAGCGGCCAATGAGCAGTTCTTC.

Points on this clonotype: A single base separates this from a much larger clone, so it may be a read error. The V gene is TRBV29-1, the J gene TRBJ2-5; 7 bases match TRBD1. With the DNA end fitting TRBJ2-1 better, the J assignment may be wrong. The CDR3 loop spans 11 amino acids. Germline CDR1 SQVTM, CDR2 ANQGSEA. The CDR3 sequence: CSVDRTETQFF. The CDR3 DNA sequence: TGCAGCGTGGACAGGACGGAGACCCAGTTCTTC.

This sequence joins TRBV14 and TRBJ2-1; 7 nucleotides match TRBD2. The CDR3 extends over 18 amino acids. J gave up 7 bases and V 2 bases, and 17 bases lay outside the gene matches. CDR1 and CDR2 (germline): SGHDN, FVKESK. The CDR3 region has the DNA TGTGCCAGCAGCCAAAGGTCCACTAGCGAGCTCAGCCGGAATGAGCAGTTCTTC. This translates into CASSQRSTSELSRNEQFF.

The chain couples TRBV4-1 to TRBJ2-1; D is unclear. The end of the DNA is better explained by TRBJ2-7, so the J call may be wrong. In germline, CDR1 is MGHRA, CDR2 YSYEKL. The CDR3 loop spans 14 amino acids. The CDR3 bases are TGCGCCAGCAGCCAAGGCGTAGGGAAGTACGAGCAGTACTTC. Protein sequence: CASSQGVGKYEQYF.

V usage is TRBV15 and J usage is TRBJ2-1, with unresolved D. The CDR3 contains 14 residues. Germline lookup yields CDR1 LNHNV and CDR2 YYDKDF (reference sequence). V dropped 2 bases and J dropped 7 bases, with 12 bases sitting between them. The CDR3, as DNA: TGTGCCACCAGCAGATCCGACAAGTTGAATGAGCAGTTCTTC. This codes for CATSRSDKLNEQFF.